These T cell receptor beta chains were read from a single sample in a study of T-cell memory formation after mild COVID-19. MiXCR, run by TCRdb on the 5' RACE reads, gives a single entry per CDR3 protein. The sample includes about 390,000 distinct CDR3 sequences, roughly 15% seen only once; the top ten take 20% to 25%. Sequenced: PBMCs or a T cell subset sorted from them (not recorded which). The receptors originated from a man aged 18 to 29 who had mild COVID-19 (a few samples of this study predate the infection). Cell type and time point are not known. CDR3s include the opening cysteine and the closing phenylalanine or tryptophan. Fields, in order: J gene, V gene, CDR3 protein.

TRBJ1-3 | TRBV5-1 | CASSLDTSSGNTIYF
TRBJ2-2 | TRBV12-3/TRBV12-4 | CASSRDREFGELFF
TRBJ2-3 | TRBV20-1 | CSARVGGSDTQYF
TRBJ2-2 | TRBV4-2 | CASSQGWSGELFF
TRBJ1-6 | TRBV5-4 | CASSEPGQGDYNSPLHF
TRBJ2-3 | TRBV7-2 | CASSNSGGARFDTQYF
TRBJ2-1 | TRBV7-2 | CAGATSYNEQFF
TRBJ1-4 | TRBV7-9 | CASSLRPTYVSNEKLFF
TRBJ2-5 | TRBV20-1 | CSAAPGGETQYF
TRBJ1-1 | TRBV12-3/TRBV12-4 | CATQTGIEAFF